This TCR beta chain was identified during a study of blood T cells in healthy people across ages. Comment on this clonotype: The antigen is undetermined. Relative to the germline gene, one junction end is altered; a read error may explain this.

Study-wide findings and caveats: Unknown donor CMV status possibly confounded expanded clonotype changes. Age brought a roughly linear fall in TCR beta diversity measured per million T cells.

The CDR3 contains 13 residues. PCR was performed a second time for roughly 6 to 12 cycles using a sample-barcoded 5' primer and a J-beta primer mix. Every sample gave at least 2.5 million paired-end reads containing CDR3. MiXCR, run by TCRdb on the 5' RACE reads, gives a single entry per CDR3 protein. The table lists 1.5 million to 2 million distinct CDR3 sequences, about two fifths of them singletons. The donors, healthy Caucasians from Russia, were aged roughly 6 to 90. V gene TRBV12-3 or TRBV12-4 combines with J gene TRBJ1-2, with D maybe TRBD1 (6 bases). Sequenced sample: blood. The clonotype was recovered from a human donor in good health. CDR3 sequence reads: CAGSLTGPRGYTF. The CDR3 DNA follows: TGTGCCGGCAGTTTGACAGGCCCTCGGGGCTACACCTTC.